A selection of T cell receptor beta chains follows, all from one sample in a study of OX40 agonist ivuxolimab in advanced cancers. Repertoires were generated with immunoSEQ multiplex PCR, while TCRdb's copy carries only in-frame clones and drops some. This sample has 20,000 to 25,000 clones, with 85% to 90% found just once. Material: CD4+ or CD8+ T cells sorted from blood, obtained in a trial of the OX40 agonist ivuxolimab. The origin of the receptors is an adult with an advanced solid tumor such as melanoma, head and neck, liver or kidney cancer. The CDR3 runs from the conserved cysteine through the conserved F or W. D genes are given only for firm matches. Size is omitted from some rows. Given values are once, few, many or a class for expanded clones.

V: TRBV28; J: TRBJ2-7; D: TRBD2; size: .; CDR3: CASSLTRTSGSFEQYF; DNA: TGTGCCAGCAGTCTCACACGGACTAGCGGATCCTTTGAGCAGTACTTC
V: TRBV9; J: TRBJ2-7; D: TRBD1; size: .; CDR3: CASSVGGTAYEQYF; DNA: TGTGCCAGCAGCGTAGGTGGGACAGCCTACGAGCAGTACTTC
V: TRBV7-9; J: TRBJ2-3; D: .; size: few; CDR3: CASSLGGPQGWHF; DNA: TGTGCCAGCAGCTTAGGGGGTCCACAGGGTTGGCATTTT
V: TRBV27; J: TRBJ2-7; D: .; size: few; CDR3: CASTPSAPEGLYEQYF; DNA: TGTGCCAGCACCCCCTCGGCCCCAGAGGGTCTCTACGAGCAGTACTTC
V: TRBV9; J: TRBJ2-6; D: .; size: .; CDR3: CASSSSGANVLTF; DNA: TGTGCCAGCAGTTCTTCTGGGGCCAACGTCCTGACTTTC
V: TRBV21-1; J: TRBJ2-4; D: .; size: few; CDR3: CASSKVGGGDSKNIQYF; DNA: TGTGCCAGCAGCAAAGTTGGCGGGGGCGACTCCAAAAACATTCAGTACTTC
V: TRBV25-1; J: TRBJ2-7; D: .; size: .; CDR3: CASSEGTGTPYEQYF; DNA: TGTGCCAGCAGTGAAGGAACAGGTACCCCCTACGAGCAGTACTTC
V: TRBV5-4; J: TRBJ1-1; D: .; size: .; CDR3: CASSPLAPNTEAFF; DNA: TGTGCCAGCAGCCCCTTGGCCCCGAACACTGAAGCTTTCTTT
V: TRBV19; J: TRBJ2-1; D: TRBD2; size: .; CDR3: CASRLIAGNNEQFF; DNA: TGTGCCAGTAGGCTTATAGCGGGGAACAATGAGCAGTTCTTC
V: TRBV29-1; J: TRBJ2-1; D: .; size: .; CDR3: CSVRTESSYNEQFF; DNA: TGCAGCGTTCGGACCGAGAGCTCCTACAATGAGCAGTTCTTC
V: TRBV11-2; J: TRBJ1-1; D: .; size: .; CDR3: CASSLVGMGTEAFF; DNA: TGTGCCAGCAGCTTAGTAGGGATGGGCACTGAAGCTTTCTTT
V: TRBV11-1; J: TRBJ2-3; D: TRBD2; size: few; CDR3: CASSLGLVLYYSTDTQYF; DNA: TGTGCCAGCAGCTTGGGACTAGTCTTGTACTATAGCACAGATACGCAGTATTTT
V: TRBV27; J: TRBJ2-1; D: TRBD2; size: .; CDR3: CASSLRASGRDGANEQFF; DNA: TGTGCCAGCAGTTTAAGGGCTAGCGGGAGGGACGGGGCCAATGAGCAGTTCTTC
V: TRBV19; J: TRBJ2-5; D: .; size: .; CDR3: CASSIGQGLETQYF; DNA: TGTGCCAGTAGTATCGGGCAGGGGTTGGAGACCCAGTACTTC
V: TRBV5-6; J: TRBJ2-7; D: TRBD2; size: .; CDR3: CASSYSGGTYEQYF; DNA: TGTGCCAGCAGCTATAGCGGGGGTACCTACGAGCAGTACTTC
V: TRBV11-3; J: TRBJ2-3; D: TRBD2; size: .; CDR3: CASSSTVLGLGPQDTQYF; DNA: TGTGCCAGCAGCTCCACAGTCTTGGGACTAGGCCCTCAAGATACGCAGTATTTT
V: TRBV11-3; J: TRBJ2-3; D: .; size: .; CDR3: CASSSRDTPPDTQYF; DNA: TGTGCCAGCAGCTCCCGGGACACTCCCCCAGATACGCAGTATTTT
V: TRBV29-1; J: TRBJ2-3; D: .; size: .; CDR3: CSAEDLYTDTQYF; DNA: TGCAGCGCCGAAGACTTGTACACAGATACGCAGTATTTT
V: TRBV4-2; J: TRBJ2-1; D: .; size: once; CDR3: CASSQSLLSSYNEQFF; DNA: TGTGCCAGCAGCCAAAGCTTGCTGAGCTCCTACAATGAGCAGTTCTTC
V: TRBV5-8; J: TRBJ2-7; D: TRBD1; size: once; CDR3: CASSLEGQGEDEQYF; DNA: TGTGCCAGCAGCTTGGAGGGACAGGGAGAAGACGAGCAGTACTTC
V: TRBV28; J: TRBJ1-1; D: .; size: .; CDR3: CASRRTAGNTEAFF; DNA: TGTGCCAGCAGGCGGACAGCGGGAAACACTGAAGCTTTCTTT
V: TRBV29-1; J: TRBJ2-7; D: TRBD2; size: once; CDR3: CSVETASSGEMYEQYF; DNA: TGCAGCGTTGAAACGGCTTCTAGCGGAGAGATGTACGAGCAGTACTTC
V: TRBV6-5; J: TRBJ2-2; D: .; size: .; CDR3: CASLGGGELFF; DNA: TGTGCCAGCTTGGGGGGCGGGGAGCTGTTTTTT
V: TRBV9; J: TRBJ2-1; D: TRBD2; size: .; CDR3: CASSTSGTSGRAKGNEQFF; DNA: TGTGCCAGCAGCACCTCCGGGACTAGCGGGAGGGCCAAAGGCAATGAGCAGTTCTTC
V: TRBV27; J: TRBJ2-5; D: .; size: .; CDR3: CASSLTQRETQYF; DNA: TGTGCCAGCAGTTTGACACAGAGGGAGACCCAGTACTTC
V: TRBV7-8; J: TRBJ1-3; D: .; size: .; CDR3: CASSHGLGSGNTIYF; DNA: TGTGCCAGCAGCCATGGGTTAGGCTCTGGAAACACCATATATTTT
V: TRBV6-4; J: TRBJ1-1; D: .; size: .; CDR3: CASSDGGTEAFF; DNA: TGTGCCAGCAGTGACGGGGGTACTGAAGCTTTCTTT
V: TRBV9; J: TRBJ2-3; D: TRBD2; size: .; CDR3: CASSAPVAGDTQYF; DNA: TGTGCCAGCAGCGCTCCCGTAGCGGGGGATACGCAGTATTTT
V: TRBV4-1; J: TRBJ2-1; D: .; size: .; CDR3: CASSQEGTVYNEQFF; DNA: TGCGCCAGCAGCCAAGAGGGAACAGTCTACAATGAGCAGTTCTTC
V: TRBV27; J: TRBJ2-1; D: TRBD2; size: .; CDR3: CASSLNPGLAGYNEQFF; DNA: TGTGCCAGCAGTTTAAATCCCGGACTAGCGGGGTACAATGAGCAGTTCTTC
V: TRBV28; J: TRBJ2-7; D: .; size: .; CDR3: CASKPGQQDEQYF; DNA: TGTGCCAGCAAGCCCGGACAGCAGGACGAGCAGTACTTC
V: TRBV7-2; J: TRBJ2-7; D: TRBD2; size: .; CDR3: CASSITSGYEQYF; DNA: TGTGCCAGCAGCATAACTAGCGGGTACGAGCAGTACTTC
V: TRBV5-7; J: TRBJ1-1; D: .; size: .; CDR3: CASSFFDWNTEAFF; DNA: TGTGCCAGCAGCTTTTTCGACTGGAACACTGAAGCTTTCTTT
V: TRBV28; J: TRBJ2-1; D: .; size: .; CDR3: CASSLRGFFYNEQFF; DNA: TGTGCCAGCAGTTTACGAGGCTTTTTCTACAATGAGCAGTTCTTC
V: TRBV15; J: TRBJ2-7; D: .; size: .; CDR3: CATSWRYSYEQYF; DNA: TGTGCCACCAGCTGGCGATACTCCTACGAGCAGTACTTC
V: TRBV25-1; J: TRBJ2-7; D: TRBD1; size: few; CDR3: CASSEFGTFGTGENEQYF; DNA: TGTGCCAGCAGTGAATTCGGGACTTTCGGGACAGGGGAGAACGAGCAGTACTTC
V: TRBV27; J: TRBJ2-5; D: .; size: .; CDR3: CASSFRAETQYF; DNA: TGTGCCAGCAGTTTCCGGGCGGAGACCCAGTACTTC
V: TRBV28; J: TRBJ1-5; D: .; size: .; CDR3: CASSPTGTIWGNQPQHF; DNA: TGTGCCAGCAGCCCCACCGGGACAATTTGGGGCAATCAGCCCCAGCATTTT
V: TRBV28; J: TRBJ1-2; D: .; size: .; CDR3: CASSFNGNGYTF; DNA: TGTGCCAGCAGTTTTAATGGCAATGGCTACACCTTC
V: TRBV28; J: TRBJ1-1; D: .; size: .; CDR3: CASSENWEAFF; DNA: TGTGCCAGCAGTGAGAACTGGGAAGCTTTCTTT
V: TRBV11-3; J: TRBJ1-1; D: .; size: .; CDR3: CASSLNWEGTEAFF; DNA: TGTGCCAGCAGCTTAAATTGGGAGGGGACTGAAGCTTTCTTT
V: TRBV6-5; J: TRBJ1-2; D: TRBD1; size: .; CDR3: CASTYGGTEYGYTF; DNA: TGTGCCAGCACCTACGGCGGGACAGAGTATGGCTACACCTTC
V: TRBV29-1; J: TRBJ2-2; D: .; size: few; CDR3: CSVVSGGKGNTGELFF; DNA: TGCAGCGTTGTTAGTGGGGGAAAAGGGAACACCGGGGAGCTGTTTTTT
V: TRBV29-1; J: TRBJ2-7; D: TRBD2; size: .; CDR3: CSAGTSLYEQYF; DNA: TGCAGCGCCGGGACTAGCCTCTACGAGCAGTACTTC
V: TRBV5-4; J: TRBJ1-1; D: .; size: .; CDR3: CASSLARGYTEAFF; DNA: TGTGCCAGCAGCTTGGCCAGGGGTTACACTGAAGCTTTCTTT
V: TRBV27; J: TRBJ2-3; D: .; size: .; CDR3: CASSLGSGSTDTQYF; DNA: TGTGCCAGCAGTTTAGGGAGCGGGAGCACAGATACGCAGTATTTT
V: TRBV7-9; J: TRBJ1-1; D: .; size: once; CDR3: CASSLESVNTEAFF; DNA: TGTGCCAGCAGCTTAGAGTCGGTGAACACTGAAGCTTTCTTT
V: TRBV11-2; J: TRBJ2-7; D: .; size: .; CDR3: CASSPMGGGVYEQYF; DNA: TGTGCCAGCAGCCCAATGGGAGGGGGCGTCTACGAGCAGTACTTC
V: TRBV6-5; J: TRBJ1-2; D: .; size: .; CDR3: CASSKGSSYGYTF; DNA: TGTGCCAGCAGCAAGGGGAGCTCCTATGGCTACACCTTC
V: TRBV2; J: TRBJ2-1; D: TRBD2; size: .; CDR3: CASTLTSGIFYGEQFF; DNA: TGTGCCAGCACCTTGACTAGCGGGATATTTTATGGTGAGCAGTTCTTC
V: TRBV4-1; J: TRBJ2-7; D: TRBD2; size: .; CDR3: CASSQSPPGTSGTYEQYF; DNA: TGCGCCAGCAGCCAAAGCCCTCCCGGGACTAGCGGTACCTACGAGCAGTACTTC
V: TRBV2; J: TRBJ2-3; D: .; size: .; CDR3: CASSEGPGSDTQYF; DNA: TGTGCCAGCAGTGAAGGGCCCGGGTCAGATACGCAGTATTTT
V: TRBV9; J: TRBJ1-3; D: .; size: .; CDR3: CASSTPGGREKGIHTIYF; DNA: TGTGCCAGCAGCACTCCGGGAGGCAGGGAAAAGGGTATCCACACCATATATTTT
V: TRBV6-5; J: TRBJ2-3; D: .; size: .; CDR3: CASSYEQPSTDTQYF; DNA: TGTGCCAGCAGTTACGAGCAACCAAGCACAGATACGCAGTATTTT